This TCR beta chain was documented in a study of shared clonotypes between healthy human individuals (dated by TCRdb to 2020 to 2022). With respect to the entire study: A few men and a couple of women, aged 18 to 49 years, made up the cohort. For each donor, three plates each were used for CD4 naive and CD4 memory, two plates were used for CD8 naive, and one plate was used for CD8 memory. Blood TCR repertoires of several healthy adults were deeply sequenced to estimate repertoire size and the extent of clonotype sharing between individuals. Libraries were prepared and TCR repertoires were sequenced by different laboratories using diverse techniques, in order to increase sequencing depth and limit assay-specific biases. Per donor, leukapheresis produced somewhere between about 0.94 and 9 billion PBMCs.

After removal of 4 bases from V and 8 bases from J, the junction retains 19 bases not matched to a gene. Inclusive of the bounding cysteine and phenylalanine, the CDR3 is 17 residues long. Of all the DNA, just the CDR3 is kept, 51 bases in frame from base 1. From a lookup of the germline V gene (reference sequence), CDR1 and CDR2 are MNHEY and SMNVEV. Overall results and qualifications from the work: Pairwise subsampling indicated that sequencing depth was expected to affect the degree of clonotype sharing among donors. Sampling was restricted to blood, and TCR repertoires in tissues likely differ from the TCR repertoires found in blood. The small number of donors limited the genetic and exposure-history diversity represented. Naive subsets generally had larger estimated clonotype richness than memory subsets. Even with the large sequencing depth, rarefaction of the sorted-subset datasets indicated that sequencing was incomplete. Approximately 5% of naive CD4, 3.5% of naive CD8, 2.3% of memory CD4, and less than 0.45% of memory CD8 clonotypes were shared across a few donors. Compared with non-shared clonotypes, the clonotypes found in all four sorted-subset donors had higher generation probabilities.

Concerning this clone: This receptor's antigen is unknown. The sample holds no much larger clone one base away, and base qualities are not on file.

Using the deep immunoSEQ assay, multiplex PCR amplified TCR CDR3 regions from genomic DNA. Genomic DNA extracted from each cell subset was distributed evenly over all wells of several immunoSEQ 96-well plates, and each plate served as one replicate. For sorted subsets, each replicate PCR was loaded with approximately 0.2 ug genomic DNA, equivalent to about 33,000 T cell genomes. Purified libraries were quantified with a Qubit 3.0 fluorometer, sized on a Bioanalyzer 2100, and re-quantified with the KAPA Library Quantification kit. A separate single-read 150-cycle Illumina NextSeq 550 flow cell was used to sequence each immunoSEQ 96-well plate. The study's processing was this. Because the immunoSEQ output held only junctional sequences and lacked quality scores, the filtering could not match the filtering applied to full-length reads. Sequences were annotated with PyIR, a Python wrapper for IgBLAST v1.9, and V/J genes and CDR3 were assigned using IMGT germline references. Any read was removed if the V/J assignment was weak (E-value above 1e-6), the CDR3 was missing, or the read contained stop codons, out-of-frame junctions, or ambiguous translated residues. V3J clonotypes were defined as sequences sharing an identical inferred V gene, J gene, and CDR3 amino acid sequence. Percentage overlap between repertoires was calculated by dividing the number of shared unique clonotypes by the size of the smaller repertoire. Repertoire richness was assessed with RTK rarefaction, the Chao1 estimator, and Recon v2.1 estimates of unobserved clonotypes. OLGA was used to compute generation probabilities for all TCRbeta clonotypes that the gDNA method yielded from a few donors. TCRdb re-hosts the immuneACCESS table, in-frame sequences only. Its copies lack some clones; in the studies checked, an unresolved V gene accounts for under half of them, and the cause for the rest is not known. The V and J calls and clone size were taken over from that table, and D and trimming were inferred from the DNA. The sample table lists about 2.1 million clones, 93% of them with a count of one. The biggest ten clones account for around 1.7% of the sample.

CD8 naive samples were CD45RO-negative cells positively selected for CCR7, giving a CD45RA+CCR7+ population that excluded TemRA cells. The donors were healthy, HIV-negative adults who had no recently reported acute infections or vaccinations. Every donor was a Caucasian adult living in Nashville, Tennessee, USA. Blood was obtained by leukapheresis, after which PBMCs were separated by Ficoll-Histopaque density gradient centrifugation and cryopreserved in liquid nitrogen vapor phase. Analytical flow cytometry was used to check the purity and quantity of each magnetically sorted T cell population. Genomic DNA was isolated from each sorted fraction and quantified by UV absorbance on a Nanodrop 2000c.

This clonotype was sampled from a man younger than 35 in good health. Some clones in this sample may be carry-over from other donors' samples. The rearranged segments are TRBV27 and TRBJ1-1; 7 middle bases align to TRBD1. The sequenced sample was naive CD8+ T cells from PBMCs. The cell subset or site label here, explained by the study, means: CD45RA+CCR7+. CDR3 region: CASSSTSNNGQEKEAFF. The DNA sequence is TGTGCCAGCAGTTCCACATCGAATAATGGACAGGAAAAAGAAGCTTTCTTT.